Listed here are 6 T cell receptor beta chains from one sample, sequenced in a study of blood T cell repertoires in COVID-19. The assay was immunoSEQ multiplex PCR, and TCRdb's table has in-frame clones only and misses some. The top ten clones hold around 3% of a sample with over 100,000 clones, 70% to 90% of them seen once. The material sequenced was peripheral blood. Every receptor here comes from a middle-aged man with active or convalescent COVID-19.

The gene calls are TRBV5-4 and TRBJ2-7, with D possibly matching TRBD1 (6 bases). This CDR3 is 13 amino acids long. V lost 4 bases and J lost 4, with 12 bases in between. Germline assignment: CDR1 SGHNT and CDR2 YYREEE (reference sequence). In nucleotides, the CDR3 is TGTGCCAGCAGCCAGGGGACAAAATACGAGCAGTACTTC. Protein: CASSQGTKYEQYF.

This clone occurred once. For the CDR3, the DNA is TGCGCCAGCAGCTTCCAGGGACAGGGCTCTGGAAACACCATATATTTT. It yields the protein CASSFQGQGSGNTIYF. The V gene is TRBV4-3, the J gene TRBJ1-3, with 9 nucleotides matching TRBD1. Germline-derived CDR1 and CDR2 are LGHNA and YSLEER. Trimming at V came to 5 bases and at J to 0 bases, leaving 5 bases not matched to a gene. The CDR3 is 16 residues long.

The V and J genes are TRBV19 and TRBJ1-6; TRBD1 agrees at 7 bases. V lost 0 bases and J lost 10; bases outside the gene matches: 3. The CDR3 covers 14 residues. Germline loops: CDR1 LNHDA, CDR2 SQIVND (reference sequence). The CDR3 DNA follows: TGTGCCAGTAGTATAGAGGACAGGACCTCACCCCTCCACTTT. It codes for CASSIEDRTSPLHF.

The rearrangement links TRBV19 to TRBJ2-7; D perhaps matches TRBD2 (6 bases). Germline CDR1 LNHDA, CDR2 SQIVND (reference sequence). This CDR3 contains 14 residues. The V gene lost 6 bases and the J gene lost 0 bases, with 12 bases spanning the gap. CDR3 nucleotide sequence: TGTGCCAGTAGGCGTGGGGGGAGCTCCTACGAGCAGTACTTC. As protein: CASRRGGSSYEQYF.

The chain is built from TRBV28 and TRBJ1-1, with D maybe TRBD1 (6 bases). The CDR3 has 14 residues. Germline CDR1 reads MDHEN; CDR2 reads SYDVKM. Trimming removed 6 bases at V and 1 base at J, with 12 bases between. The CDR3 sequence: CASRTWTENTEAFF. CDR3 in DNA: TGTGCCAGCAGAACTTGGACAGAGAACACTGAAGCTTTCTTT.

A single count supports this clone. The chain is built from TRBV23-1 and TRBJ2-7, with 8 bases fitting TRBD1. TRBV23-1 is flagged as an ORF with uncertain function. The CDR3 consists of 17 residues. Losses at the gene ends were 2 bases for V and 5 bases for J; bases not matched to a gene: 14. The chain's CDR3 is CASSQHLDRAPHNEQYV. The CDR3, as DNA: TGCGCCAGCAGTCAACACCTGGACAGGGCGCCACACAACGAGCAGTACGTC.